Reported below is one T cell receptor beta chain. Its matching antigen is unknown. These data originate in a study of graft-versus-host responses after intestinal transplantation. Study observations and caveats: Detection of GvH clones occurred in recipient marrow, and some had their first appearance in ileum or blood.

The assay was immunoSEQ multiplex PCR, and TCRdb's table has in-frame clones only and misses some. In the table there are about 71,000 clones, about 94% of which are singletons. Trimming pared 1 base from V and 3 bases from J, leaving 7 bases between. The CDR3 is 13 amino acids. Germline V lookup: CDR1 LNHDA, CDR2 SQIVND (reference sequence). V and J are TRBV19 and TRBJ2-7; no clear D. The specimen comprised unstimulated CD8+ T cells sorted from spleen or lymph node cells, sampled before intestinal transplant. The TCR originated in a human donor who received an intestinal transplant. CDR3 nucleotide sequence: TGTGCCAGTAGTATAGCCGGCCTCTACGAGCAGTACTTC. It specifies CASSIAGLYEQYF.